The rows below give T cell receptor beta chains drawn from one sample of a study of beta chain features in type 1 diabetes. Libraries were prepared by immunoSEQ multiplex PCR; TCRdb keeps only in-frame clonotypes and omits some of them. The data contain more than 150,000 clones, 10% to 15% of them singletons. The sequenced sample was central memory CD4+ T cells from blood. These receptors were taken from a woman younger than 35 in good health. CDR3s include the opening cysteine and the closing phenylalanine or tryptophan. The D gene is left open where the match is weak.

j_gene: TRBJ1-2
d_gene: .
v_gene: TRBV28
CDR3aa: CASSSPYRASSYGYTF

j_gene: TRBJ1-2
d_gene: TRBD1
v_gene: TRBV2
CDR3aa: CASNRQGLNYGYTF

j_gene: TRBJ2-7
d_gene: TRBD2
v_gene: TRBV2
CDR3aa: CASKSVGLGGNEQYF

j_gene: TRBJ2-5
d_gene: .
v_gene: TRBV5-1
CDR3aa: CASSSGLTAQETQYF

j_gene: TRBJ2-5
d_gene: TRBD1
v_gene: TRBV7-9
CDR3aa: CASSESHRGYETQYF

j_gene: TRBJ2-5
d_gene: .
v_gene: TRBV7-2
CDR3aa: CASSPRGRETAETQYF

j_gene: TRBJ2-3
d_gene: .
v_gene: TRBV29-1
CDR3aa: CSASRWLGSGDTQYF

j_gene: TRBJ2-4
d_gene: .
v_gene: TRBV28
CDR3aa: CASSPPRGSKNIQYF

j_gene: TRBJ1-3
d_gene: .
v_gene: TRBV14
CDR3aa: CASSQDMQGGNTIYF

j_gene: TRBJ2-7
d_gene: TRBD2
v_gene: TRBV28
CDR3aa: CASSRGRTSGRNEQYF

j_gene: TRBJ2-1
d_gene: TRBD2
v_gene: TRBV4-3
CDR3aa: CASSPSGTSGRVEQFF

j_gene: TRBJ2-7
d_gene: TRBD1
v_gene: TRBV25-1
CDR3aa: CASSPGQGAYEQYF

j_gene: TRBJ2-7
d_gene: TRBD2
v_gene: TRBV18
CDR3aa: CASSPGQGGTYEQYF

j_gene: TRBJ2-6
d_gene: .
v_gene: TRBV28
CDR3aa: CGSLSGANVLTF

j_gene: TRBJ2-3
d_gene: TRBD2
v_gene: TRBV28
CDR3aa: CASSLTSGSADTQYF

j_gene: TRBJ1-1
d_gene: .
v_gene: TRBV4-1
CDR3aa: CASRGTLRGTEAFF

j_gene: TRBJ1-1
d_gene: .
v_gene: TRBV6-5
CDR3aa: CASSRPRGNTEAFF

j_gene: TRBJ1-2
d_gene: TRBD1
v_gene: TRBV7-2
CDR3aa: CASSLTARDSYNYGYTF

j_gene: TRBJ2-1
d_gene: TRBD2
v_gene: TRBV7-2
CDR3aa: CASSLDISGDEQFF

j_gene: TRBJ2-1
d_gene: .
v_gene: TRBV20-1
CDR3aa: CSASRRNEQFF

j_gene: TRBJ1-5
d_gene: .
v_gene: TRBV28
CDR3aa: CASRRATDNQPQHF

j_gene: TRBJ2-2
d_gene: TRBD2
v_gene: TRBV28
CDR3aa: CASSYTGTSNTGELFF

j_gene: TRBJ2-7
d_gene: .
v_gene: TRBV4-3
CDR3aa: CASSQEISGAPYEQYF

j_gene: TRBJ2-7
d_gene: .
v_gene: TRBV28
CDR3aa: CASSVKYEQYF

j_gene: TRBJ2-1
d_gene: .
v_gene: TRBV4-3
CDR3aa: CASSHSPNSGSSYNEQFF

j_gene: TRBJ2-7
d_gene: .
v_gene: TRBV9
CDR3aa: CASSGQIPGLGSYEQYF

j_gene: TRBJ2-2
d_gene: .
v_gene: TRBV2
CDR3aa: CASRDRRTNTGELFF

j_gene: TRBJ2-1
d_gene: .
v_gene: TRBV7-9
CDR3aa: CASSNSGTQQFF

j_gene: TRBJ2-7
d_gene: TRBD2
v_gene: TRBV7-2
CDR3aa: CASRPPTSGNHEQYF

j_gene: TRBJ2-4
d_gene: .
v_gene: TRBV29-1
CDR3aa: CSVEGGGISGALNIQYF

j_gene: TRBJ2-6
d_gene: .
v_gene: TRBV5-8
CDR3aa: CASSLAYSGANVLTF

j_gene: TRBJ2-5
d_gene: .
v_gene: TRBV7-2
CDR3aa: CASSYDNQETQYF

j_gene: TRBJ2-1
d_gene: TRBD1
v_gene: TRBV29-1
CDR3aa: CSAERTGHEQFF

j_gene: TRBJ1-4
d_gene: .
v_gene: TRBV30
CDR3aa: CAWRSGGWEKLFF

j_gene: TRBJ1-4
d_gene: TRBD1
v_gene: TRBV5-1
CDR3aa: CASSLEGQPSKLFF

j_gene: TRBJ2-3
d_gene: TRBD2
v_gene: TRBV9
CDR3aa: CASSSQAGAADTQYF

j_gene: TRBJ2-7
d_gene: TRBD2
v_gene: TRBV9
CDR3aa: CASSVGTSGNSYEQYF

j_gene: TRBJ1-1
d_gene: .
v_gene: TRBV18
CDR3aa: CASSPSGTLTEAFF

j_gene: TRBJ1-5
d_gene: .
v_gene: TRBV28
CDR3aa: CASTPGAGRNQPQHF

j_gene: TRBJ1-5
d_gene: .
v_gene: TRBV7-2
CDR3aa: CASSPTGNGAQHF

j_gene: TRBJ1-5
d_gene: .
v_gene: TRBV18
CDR3aa: CASSRYNQPQHF

j_gene: TRBJ1-2
d_gene: .
v_gene: TRBV30
CDR3aa: CAWNPNRGGSGYTF

j_gene: TRBJ2-7
d_gene: .
v_gene: TRBV9
CDR3aa: CASSVAGNEQYF

j_gene: TRBJ2-2
d_gene: TRBD1
v_gene: TRBV28
CDR3aa: CASRSLAGTGSTGELFF

j_gene: TRBJ2-3
d_gene: .
v_gene: TRBV29-1
CDR3aa: CSGGGDTQYF

j_gene: TRBJ1-2
d_gene: .
v_gene: TRBV19
CDR3aa: CASAGLVYGYTF